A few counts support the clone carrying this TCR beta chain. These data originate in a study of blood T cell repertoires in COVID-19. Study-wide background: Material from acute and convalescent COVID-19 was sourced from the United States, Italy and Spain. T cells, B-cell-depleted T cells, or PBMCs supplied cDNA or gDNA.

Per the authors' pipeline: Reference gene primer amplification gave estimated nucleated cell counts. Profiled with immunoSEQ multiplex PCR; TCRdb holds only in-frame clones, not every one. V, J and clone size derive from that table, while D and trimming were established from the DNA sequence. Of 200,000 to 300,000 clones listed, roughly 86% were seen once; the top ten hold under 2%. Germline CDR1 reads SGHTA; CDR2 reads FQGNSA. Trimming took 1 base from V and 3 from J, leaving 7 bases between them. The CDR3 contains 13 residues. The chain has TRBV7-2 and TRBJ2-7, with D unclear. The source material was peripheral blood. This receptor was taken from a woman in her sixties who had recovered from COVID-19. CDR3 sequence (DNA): TGTGCCAGCAGCTTAGATCCTCGCTACGAGCAGTACTTC. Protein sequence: CASSLDPRYEQYF.